The clone carrying this T cell receptor (beta chain) occurred once. Antigen specificity is unknown. The time point: baseline, week 1 (first vaccination visit). The treatment: pre-vaccination baseline after standard-of-care therapy. Donors harbored newly found WHO grade 3 or 4 IDH1-mutant, ATRX-lost astrocytomas. The CDR3 length is 19 residues. The trim removed 5 bases at V and 4 bases at J, leaving 15 bases unmatched. CDR1 and CDR2 (germline): MNHEY, SMNVEV (reference sequence). The assay was immunoSEQ multiplex PCR, and TCRdb's table has in-frame clones only and misses some. This sample has tens of thousands of clones, with 80% to 90% found just once. This specimen belongs to a study of a mutant IDH1 vaccine in newly diagnosed glioma. Overall study: Sex among treated patients split 62.5% male, approximately 40% female; mean age was approximately 40 years. Notes on the study in general: Vaccine-induced immune responses were detected in around 93% of patients.

The gene calls are TRBV27 and TRBJ2-3, with 13 bases lining up with TRBD2. The specimen comprised PBMCs, sampled from a glioma patient treated with radiotherapy, temozolomide or both. The sequence came from a man younger than 40 with glioma. CDR3 in amino acids: CASSPRGLAGRAGADTQYF. CDR3 bases: TGTGCCAGCAGTCCAAGGGGACTAGCGGGGCGTGCTGGGGCAGATACGCAGTATTTT.